The source of this T cell receptor beta chain is a study of T cells in Graves' hyperthyroidism and ophthalmopathy. Study-level results: Ophthalmopathy was told apart from stable hyperthyroidism by a 13 V-J model. The model made its ophthalmopathy prediction, and onset followed a median approximately 7 months later.

Trimming removed 3 bases at V and 1 base at J, with 15 bases between. There are 15 residues in the CDR3. Germline loops: CDR1 DFQATT, CDR2 SNEGSKA (reference sequence). Researchers took RNA transcripts and amplified the TCR beta CDR3 regions from them. RT-PCR in the first round (using the HTBI primer set) targeted the TCR CDR3. TCRdb independently ran MiXCR on the multiplex PCR reads; one entry per CDR3 protein. There are some 560,000 distinct CDR3 sequences in the sample; around 15% occur only once, and approximately 13% lies in the top ten. A patient was excluded if there was uncontrolled infection, other autoimmune disease, pregnancy or lactation. Concerning this clonotype: Its antigen is as yet unknown.

The rearrangement uses TRBV20-1 and TRBJ1-1; tentatively, D is TRBD1 (6 bases). Input material: blood. The source of this sequence is a woman in her thirties or forties with Graves' hyperthyroidism. The CDR3 DNA sequence: TGCAGTGCTAGTGGGTTAGGACAGAAGAACACTGAAGCTTTCTTT. It codes for CSASGLGQKNTEAFF.